The clone carrying this T cell receptor (beta chain) is a singleton in its sample. Its antigen is not identified. The donors belonged to the approximately 110-subject validation cohort, separate from the roughly 700-subject first cohort. Germline-derived CDR1 and CDR2 are SGHRS and YFSETQ. The CDR3 length is 13 residues. With V trimmed by 6 bases and J by 10 bases, 10 bases remained unmatched. Method: immunoSEQ multiplex PCR; TCRdb's copy keeps in-frame clones and lacks some. The sample holds 200,000 or so clones, 84% seen once. The sample is drawn from a study of cytomegalovirus exposure and HLA in healthy donors. Study-wide background: Later, an analysis reported that the 95 to 150 validation repertoires had used the same platform as the 666 first-cohort repertoires.

Broader study findings: Despite most TCR sequences being rare, some public TCRs occurred in many donors. Cytomegalovirus status was reportedly diagnosed by the classifier with high specificity and sensitivity.

Source material: PBMCs. V gene TRBV5-1 combines with J gene TRBJ2-1; 7 nucleotides agree with TRBD2. The TCR comes from a woman aged 25-40 years in good health and CMV-seropositive. In nucleotides, the CDR3 is TGCGCCAGCAAGATGGCGGGAGTGGGGGAGCAGTTCTTC. As protein: CASKMAGVGEQFF.